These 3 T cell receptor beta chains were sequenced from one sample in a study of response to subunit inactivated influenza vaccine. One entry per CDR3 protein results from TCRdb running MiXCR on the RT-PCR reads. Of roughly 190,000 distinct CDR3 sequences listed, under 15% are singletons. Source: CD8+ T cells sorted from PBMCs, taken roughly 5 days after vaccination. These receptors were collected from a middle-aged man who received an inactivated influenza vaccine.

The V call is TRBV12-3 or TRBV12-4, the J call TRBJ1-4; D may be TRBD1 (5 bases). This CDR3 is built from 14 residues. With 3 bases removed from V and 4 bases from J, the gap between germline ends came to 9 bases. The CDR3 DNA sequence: TGTGCCAGCAGTTTTGGGGGTAATAATGAAAAACTGTTTTTT. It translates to CASSFGGNNEKLFF.

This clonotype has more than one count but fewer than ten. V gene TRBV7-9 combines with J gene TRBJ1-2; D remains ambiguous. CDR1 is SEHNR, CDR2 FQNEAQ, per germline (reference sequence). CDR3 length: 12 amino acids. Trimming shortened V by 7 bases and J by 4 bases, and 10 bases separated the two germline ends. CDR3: CASNPGVYGYTF. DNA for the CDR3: TGTGCCAGCAACCCGGGAGTCTATGGCTACACCTTC.

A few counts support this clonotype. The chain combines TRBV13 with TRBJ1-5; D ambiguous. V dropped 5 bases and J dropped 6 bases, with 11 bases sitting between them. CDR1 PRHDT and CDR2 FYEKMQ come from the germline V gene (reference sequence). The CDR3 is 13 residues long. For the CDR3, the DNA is TGTGCCAGCAGCGAGACGGGGTCTCAGCCCCAGCATTTT. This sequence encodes CASSETGSQPQHF.